This T cell receptor beta chain derives from a study of T-cell memory formation after mild COVID-19. The wider study: TCR clustering was largely donor specific.

With respect to this clonotype: Its antigen is unknown.

cDNA libraries for TCR alpha and TCR beta, carrying sample barcodes and UMIs, came from 5'RACE with constant-segment primers. One entry per CDR3 protein results from TCRdb running MiXCR on the 5' RACE reads. The sample includes hundreds of thousands of distinct CDR3 sequences, about a fifth of them seen just once. Study-level findings and limits: Pre-infection memory harbored some responding clones, suggesting cross-reactive memory joined. Clones contracting across day 15 to 85 had a balanced CD4/CD8 profile; later expanding clones leaned CD4+.

The receptor comes from an adult woman who had mild COVID-19 (a few samples of this study predate the infection). Cell type and time point are not known. Sequencing used PBMCs or a T cell subset sorted from them (not recorded which).

The chain's CDR3 is CASSTTGEAIDTEAFF. CDR3 nucleotides: TGTGCCAGCAGCACGACAGGGGAAGCGATTGACACTGAAGCTTTCTTT. The chain links TRBV21-1 to TRBJ1-1; the tabulated D call, TRBD1, remains unverified against the DNA. TRBV21-1 corresponds to a pseudogene. This CDR3 is built from 16 residues.